Listed below are T cell receptor beta chains from one sample, sequenced in a study of control samples from healthy donors and cancer patients. Using immunoSEQ multiplex PCR, the repertoire was profiled, and TCRdb retains in-frame clones only, with some absent. The sample carries about 100,000 clones, about 90% recorded once. The sample comprised blood. These receptors originate from a woman aged 45 to 65 in good health. Both conserved end residues are part of each CDR3. The D gene is left open where the match is weak. Clone size, where shown, is once, few, many, or a class for clones that have expanded.

NA	TRBJ2-1	NA	TRBV19	16	CASSYGGGAIYNEQFF	TGTGCCAGTAGCTATGGTGGGGGAGCTATATACAATGAGCAGTTCTTC
NA	TRBJ2-2	NA	TRBV9	15	CASSVAGSNTGELFF	TGTGCCAGCAGCGTAGCTGGATCGAACACCGGGGAGCTGTTTTTT
NA	TRBJ2-7	TRBD2	TRBV6-6	15	CASSLPRGGAFEQYF	TGTGCCAGCAGCCTCCCCCGCGGGGGGGCGTTTGAGCAGTACTTC
NA	TRBJ2-7	NA	TRBV7-8	16	CASSARQDPRTYEQYF	TGTGCCAGCAGCGCTAGACAGGACCCCAGGACCTACGAGCAGTACTTC
many	TRBJ1-1	NA	TRBV12-3/TRBV12-4	12	CASNYRSTEAFF	TGTGCCAGCAACTACAGGTCCACTGAAGCTTTCTTT
NA	TRBJ2-3	TRBD2	TRBV11-2	16	CASSPWTAGGRDTQYF	TGTGCCAGCAGCCCTTGGACAGCGGGAGGGAGGGATACGCAGTATTTT
NA	TRBJ2-1	NA	TRBV30	11	CAWSLSGWQFF	TGTGCCTGGAGTCTATCTGGGTGGCAGTTCTTC
NA	TRBJ2-3	NA	TRBV7-6	15	CASSLVVEGADTQYF	TGTGCCAGCAGCTTAGTGGTTGAGGGGGCAGATACGCAGTATTTT
NA	TRBJ2-5	NA	TRBV30	11	CAAGTQETQYF	TGTGCCGCCGGGACTCAAGAGACCCAGTACTTC
NA	TRBJ2-1	TRBD1	TRBV3-1/TRBV3-2	16	CASSILPGQGFHEQFF	TGTGCCAGCAGCATCCTTCCGGGACAGGGTTTCCATGAGCAGTTCTTC
NA	TRBJ2-7	TRBD1	TRBV5-1	15	CASSPSTGVTYEQYF	TGCGCCAGCAGCCCATCGACAGGGGTCACCTACGAGCAGTACTTC
NA	TRBJ1-6	NA	TRBV14	12	CASRGYNSPLHF	TGTGCCAGCCGCGGGTATAATTCACCCCTCCACTTT
NA	TRBJ2-2	NA	TRBV6-5	15	CASRRDWANTGELFF	TGTGCCAGCAGAAGGGACTGGGCGAACACCGGGGAGCTGTTTTTT
NA	TRBJ2-1	NA	TRBV24-1	11	CATSVRDEQFF	TGTGCCACCAGTGTACGGGATGAGCAGTTCTTC
once	TRBJ1-2	TRBD1	TRBV19	13	CASTGQGHYGYTF	TGTGCCAGTACGGGACAGGGTCATTATGGCTACACCTTC
NA	TRBJ2-7	NA	TRBV19	15	CASSIGAGRGYEQYF	TGTGCCAGTAGTATCGGGGCAGGGCGCGGATACGAGCAGTACTTC
NA	TRBJ2-1	NA	TRBV10-1	15	CASSSSSGQDYEQFF	TGCGCCAGCAGTTCCTCTAGTGGGCAAGATTATGAGCAGTTCTTC
NA	TRBJ1-3	NA	TRBV11-2	13	CASSFQGRNTIYF	TGTGCCAGCAGCTTTCAGGGGCGAAACACCATATATTTT
NA	TRBJ2-5	NA	TRBV19	14	CASSMVASQETQYF	TGTGCCAGTAGTATGGTGGCCAGCCAAGAGACCCAGTACTTC
NA	TRBJ2-1	NA	TRBV6-5	13	CASSYSNYNEQFF	TGTGCCAGCAGTTACTCGAACTACAATGAGCAGTTCTTC
few	TRBJ1-1	NA	TRBV4-1	15	CASSQPRSRGTEAFF	TGCGCCAGCAGCCAACCCCGAAGCCGAGGCACTGAAGCTTTCTTT
few	TRBJ2-2	TRBD1	TRBV18	15	CASSRGQSNTGELFF	TGTGCCAGCTCCCGGGGACAGTCGAACACCGGGGAGCTGTTTTTT
NA	TRBJ2-1	TRBD2	TRBV20-1	16	CSASIRGGRGYNEQFF	TGCAGTGCTAGTATACGGGGGGGCCGGGGTTACAATGAGCAGTTCTTC
once	TRBJ2-3	TRBD1	TRBV19	15	CASSMIQGAWDTQYF	TGTGCCAGTAGTATGATACAGGGGGCGTGGGATACGCAGTATTTT
NA	TRBJ1-1	NA	TRBV9	14	CASSVGLSNTEAFF	TGTGCCAGCAGCGTAGGCTTATCGAACACTGAAGCTTTCTTT
once	TRBJ2-7	NA	TRBV5-1	14	CASSLGWVDYEQYF	TGCGCCAGCAGCCTTGGCTGGGTAGACTACGAGCAGTACTTC
NA	TRBJ1-2	NA	TRBV29-1	11	CSVETGNGYTF	TGCAGCGTTGAGACGGGGAACGGCTACACCTTC
NA	TRBJ1-5	TRBD1	TRBV24-1	15	CATSERQGAGQPQHF	TGTGCCACCAGTGAGCGACAGGGGGCTGGCCAGCCCCAGCATTTT
NA	TRBJ1-1	NA	TRBV7-9	14	CASSLTVLNTEAFF	TGTGCCAGCAGCCTGACAGTTTTGAACACTGAAGCTTTCTTT
few	TRBJ1-2	NA	TRBV6-5	14	CASLRQVPPYGYTF	TGTGCCAGCCTCCGACAGGTTCCCCCCTATGGCTACACCTTC
NA	TRBJ1-2	TRBD1	TRBV10-3	13	CAIRGTVNYGYTF	TGTGCCATCAGGGGGACAGTTAACTATGGCTACACCTTC
NA	TRBJ2-3	NA	TRBV7-9	14	CASSLGSHTDTQYF	TGTGCCAGCAGCTTAGGTTCCCACACAGATACGCAGTATTTT
NA	TRBJ2-1	TRBD2	TRBV11-3	15	CASSFVAGAYNEQFF	TGTGCCAGCAGCTTTGTAGCGGGGGCTTACAATGAGCAGTTCTTC